The clone carrying this TCR beta chain was observed a few times. Antigen specificity is unknown. The sample is drawn from a study of regulatory T cells in long-lasting Graves disease. The TCR beta library used iRepertoire HTBI primers with Arm-PCR amplification of CDR3. TCRdb re-derived calls from the multiplex PCR reads in MiXCR, one entry per CDR3 protein. The table lists a few hundred thousand distinct CDR3 sequences, roughly a fifth of them singletons. Points from the study as a whole: Relative to newly diagnosed Graves' patients, persistent ones had lower TCR diversity. Having only a small sample size may have limited accuracy.

The time point: persistent/refractory GD, antithyroid drugs over 5 years with positive TRAb. There was RNA extracted from PBMCs, and the TCR library was made from it. The collection involved drawing roughly 10 milliliters of peripheral blood into EDTA tubes. The TCR sequence derives from a female donor with Graves disease. The source material was peripheral blood mononuclear cells (PBMCs), sampled when the disease was refractory, from a patient treated with antithyroid drugs.

DNA of the CDR3: TGTGCCACCAGCAGAGTCACAGGGAGTCAGCCCCAGCATTTT. The encoded protein is CATSRVTGSQPQHF. The chain employs TRBV15 and TRBJ1-5, with D possibly matching TRBD1 (6 bases). The CDR3 runs 14 residues. Germline V lookup: CDR1 LNHNV, CDR2 YYDKDF (reference sequence). Between the trimmed V and J ends, which lost 1 base and 6 bases, there was a span of 10 bases.